This TCR beta chain was retrieved from a study of OX40 agonist ivuxolimab in advanced cancers. Study background: Patients were infused with ivuxolimab every 2 weeks at 0.01 to 10 mg/kg. People who had prior anti-PD-1, anti-PD-L1 or anti-CTLA-4 therapy could take part, and roughly 44% had some. Study results and limitations: Also present in some nonresponders was a low level of normalized T-cell clonal expansion.

A few counts support this clone. Antigen specificity is unknown. The repertoire was sequenced with immunoSEQ multiplex PCR; TCRdb's copy has only in-frame clones and lacks some. The profile shows tens of thousands of clones, approximately 81% of them singletons. The sampling schedule covered blood at baseline, cycle 4 day 1, and cycle 7 day 1. V gave up 7 bases and J gave up 8 bases, with 21 bases separating them. The CDR3 totals 14 residues. Germline lookup yields CDR1 SGHRS and CDR2 YFSETQ. Here the sequenced sample was CD4+ or CD8+ T cells sorted from blood, taken in a trial of the OX40 agonist ivuxolimab. J is TRBJ1-2 and V is TRBV5-1; TRBD1 is a possible D gene (5 bases). This TCR came from an adult with an advanced solid tumor such as melanoma, head and neck, liver or kidney cancer. The DNA of the CDR3 is TGCGCCAGCCGCCCCGGGGGTGAGACGGGAGGCTACACCTTC. Translated, it gives CASRPGGETGGYTF.